Shown below are 19 T cell receptor beta chains from a single sample sequenced in a study of Ad26.COV2.S vaccination and SARS-CoV-2 variants. The assay was immunoSEQ multiplex PCR, and TCRdb's table has in-frame clones only and misses some. This table holds around 450,000 clones, roughly 87% found once. Treatment indicated: around 19 received Ad26.COV2.S at low or high dose, single or two shots; 5 received placebo; per-sample allocation not given. Day 63 following the first vaccine or placebo injection was when the samples were taken. The material was peripheral blood, obtained in a trial of Ad26.COV2.S vaccine versus placebo. The source is a person between 18 and 65 years old who received the Ad26.COV2.S COVID-19 vaccine or a placebo.

This sequence joins TRBV15 and TRBJ2-7, with 11 bases lining up with TRBD2. V gave up 0 bases and J gave up 4 bases; unmatched junction bases: 14. The CDR3 has 19 residues. Germline CDR1 and CDR2: LNHNV and YYDKDF (reference sequence). In DNA form, the CDR3 reads TGTGCCACCAGCAGAGACCTGATGCTAGCGGGGGGCCCGGGGTACGAGCAGTACTTC. This translates into CATSRDLMLAGGPGYEQYF.

CDR3 amino acids: CASLYSSTDTQYF. The CDR3, as DNA: TGTGCCAGCCTATATTCTAGCACAGATACGCAGTATTTT. The chain has TRBV7-9 and TRBJ2-3; D gene ambiguous. Per the germline V gene, CDR1 is SEHNR and CDR2 is FQNEAQ (reference sequence). V shed 8 bases and J shed 0 bases, with 9 bases lying between them. This CDR3 region has 13 residues. Filled out from reference TRBV7-9 and TRBJ2-3, the complete variable domain reads DTGVSQNPRHKITKRGQNVTFRCDPISEHNRLYWYRQTLGQGPEFLTYFQNEAQLEKSRLLSDRFSAERPKGSFSTLEIQRTEQGDSAMYLCASLYSSTDTQYFGPGTRLTVL.

This clone was recorded once. The chain is built from TRBV9 and TRBJ1-6, with D possibly matching TRBD1 (5 bases). Trimming left V 3 bases short and J 5 bases short, with 9 bases between. Germline CDR1 reads SGDLS; CDR2 reads YYNGEE. The CDR3 contains 14 residues. The CDR3 DNA is TGTGCCAGCAGCGGATCGGGGGATAATTCACCCCTCCACTTT. Translated: CASSGSGDNSPLHF.

This chain joins TRBV30 and TRBJ2-7; 7 bases match TRBD2. Trimming at V came to 3 bases and at J to 7 bases, leaving 6 bases not matched to a gene. The CDR3 length is 12 residues. The germline V gene encodes CDR1 GTSNPN and CDR2 SVGIG (reference sequence). CDR3: CAWRLDGGEQYF. CDR3 nucleotide sequence: TGTGCCTGGAGGTTAGACGGGGGGGAGCAGTACTTC.

The chain is built from TRBV27 and TRBJ1-1, with a tentative D call TRBD1 (5 bases). In germline, CDR1 is MNHEY, CDR2 SMNVEV (reference sequence). The V and J ends lost 6 bases and 7 bases respectively, with 15 bases between them. The CDR3 is 13 residues long. For the CDR3, the DNA is TGTGCCAGCAGCCTAAAAGCCAGGGTTGAAGCTTTCTTT. Its protein product is CASSLKARVEAFF.

CDR3 coding DNA: TGCGCCAGCAGCCCCGACAGCCCTAGCACAGATACGCAGTATTTT. Its protein is CASSPDSPSTDTQYF. The chain combines TRBV5-1 with TRBJ2-3, with D maybe TRBD1 (5 bases). Per the germline V gene, CDR1 is SGHRS and CDR2 is YFSETQ. The CDR3 length is 15 residues. Trimming took off 4 bases at V and 0 bases at J, with 12 bases between the two ends.

This rearrangement joins TRBV6-5 to TRBJ2-2, with D possibly being TRBD1 (6 bases). CDR3 length: 16 amino acids. Between the trimmed V and J ends, which lost 0 bases and 4 bases, there was a span of 12 bases. Germline V CDR1 and CDR2: MNHEY, SVGAGI. In DNA, the CDR3 is TGTGCCAGCAGTTACTCCCAGGGGCAGGGCACCGGGGAGCTGTTTTTT. It is translated as CASSYSQGQGTGELFF.

CDR3 sequence reads: CASRPGLAGYNEQFF. Here the CDR3 DNA reads TGTGCCAGCAGACCGGGACTAGCGGGCTACAATGAGCAGTTCTTC. The V call is TRBV6-6, the J call TRBJ2-1; 12 nucleotides agree with TRBD2. CDR3 size: 15 residues. The germline V gene has CDR1 MNHNY and CDR2 SVGAGI (reference sequence). V lost 6 bases, J lost 3 bases, and 3 bases stayed unmatched.

CDR3 residues: CASSARARTENEKLFF. Written as DNA, the CDR3 is TGTGCCAGCAGCGCTAGAGCTCGGACAGAAAATGAAAAACTGTTTTTT. The rearrangement links TRBV9 to TRBJ1-4, with D possibly being TRBD1 (6 bases). Germline CDR1 and CDR2: SGDLS and YYNGEE. The CDR3 length is 16 residues. The V end lost 3 bases, the J end lost 5 bases, and 17 bases lay between the germline ends.

This chain's CDR3 is CASRLTGGGNTIYF. The CDR3 nucleotides read TGTGCCAGCAGACTGACAGGAGGTGGAAACACCATATATTTT. The V gene is TRBV6-5, the J gene TRBJ1-3; possibly TRBD1 for D (6 bases). The germline CDR1 and CDR2 sequences are MNHEY and SVGAGI. The V and J ends lost 6 bases and 3 bases respectively, with 12 bases between them. The CDR3 loop spans 14 amino acids.

The chain couples TRBV19 to TRBJ2-7; tentatively, D is TRBD1 (6 bases). V dropped 5 bases and J dropped 2 bases, with 13 bases sitting between them. This CDR3 is built from 14 residues. Germline V gene sequence: CDR1 LNHDA, CDR2 SQIVND (reference sequence). Written as DNA, the CDR3 is TGTGCCAGTAGTCCGGGACAAAGCCCCTACGAGCAGTACTTC. Translated: CASSPGQSPYEQYF.

The chain employs TRBV3-1 (or the pseudogene TRBV3-2) and TRBJ2-1; the D gene is possibly TRBD2 (5 bases). CDR1 LGHDT and CDR2 YNNKEL come from the germline V gene (reference sequence). V lost 8 bases and J 1 base, leaving 15 bases between the germline ends. This CDR3 has 15 residues. This CDR3 is CASAPPGSSYNEQFF. CDR3 nucleotide sequence: TGTGCCAGCGCACCACCGGGGTCTTCCTACAATGAGCAGTTCTTC.

The J gene is TRBJ1-2, the V gene TRBV29-1, with unresolved D. From germline, CDR1 is SQVTM and CDR2 ANQGSEA. The germline V and J ends were trimmed by 4 bases and 3 bases, with 9 bases remaining between them. The CDR3 is 12 residues long. The CDR3 is CSVGEWDYGYTF. CDR3 DNA sequence: TGCAGCGTTGGGGAATGGGACTATGGCTACACCTTC.

This chain links TRBV5-6 with TRBJ1-5, with D perhaps matching TRBD1 (5 bases). This CDR3 is 13 amino acids long. V was trimmed by 2 bases and J by 5 bases, leaving 8 bases between them. CDR1 is SGHDT, CDR2 YYEEEE, per germline. The CDR3 coding sequence is TGTGCCAGCAGCTTCAGGGAATATCAGCCCCAGCATTTT. As protein: CASSFREYQPQHF.

The J gene is TRBJ2-2, the V gene TRBV7-9; D remains unclear. V dropped 4 bases and J dropped 3 bases, with 9 bases sitting between them. This CDR3 comprises 14 residues. CDR1 and CDR2 from the germline V gene are SEHNR and FQNEAQ (reference sequence). CDR3 amino acids: CASSSHGDTGELFF. The CDR3 DNA is TGTGCCAGCAGCTCCCACGGAGACACCGGGGAGCTGTTTTTT.

The V and J genes are TRBV6-6 and TRBJ1-5; D uncertain. V was trimmed by 1 base and J by 0 bases, leaving 10 bases between them. The CDR3 has 16 residues. Germline CDR1 MNHNY, CDR2 SVGAGI (reference sequence). This CDR3 is CASSYYSSNSNQPQHF. For the CDR3, the DNA is TGTGCCAGCAGTTACTATTCCAGTAATAGCAATCAGCCCCAGCATTTT.

This clone has just a few counts. This CDR3 reads CASSHPREPIRNEQFF. In DNA form, the CDR3 reads TGCGCCAGCAGCCACCCGAGGGAGCCTATAAGGAATGAGCAGTTCTTC. The rearrangement joins TRBV4-1 to TRBJ2-1, with D possibly TRBD2 on 5 matching bases. V lost 3 bases, J lost 7 bases, and 19 bases lay in between. This CDR3 is 16 amino acids long. In germline, CDR1 is MGHRA, CDR2 YSYEKL.

This chain connects TRBV6-2 or TRBV6-3 to TRBJ1-2; tentative D call: TRBD1 (5 bases). The V and J ends lost 3 bases and 0 bases respectively, with 20 bases between them. The CDR3 consists of 18 residues. Germline loops: CDR1 MNHEY, CDR2 SVGEGT. DNA of the CDR3: TGTGCCAGCAGTTATTTCGGGACCGGCAAATTGGCTAACTATGGCTACACCTTC. Translating it yields CASSYFGTGKLANYGYTF.

The rearrangement links TRBV4-1 to TRBJ2-1, with 7 bases fitting TRBD2. CDR1 and CDR2 from the germline V gene are MGHRA and YSYEKL. V lost 0 bases to trimming and J lost 1 base; unmatched junction nucleotides: 12. The CDR3 has 19 residues. The CDR3 spells CASSQDFFLAGASYNEQFF. CDR3 bases: TGCGCCAGCAGCCAAGATTTTTTCTTGGCGGGAGCTTCCTACAATGAGCAGTTCTTC.